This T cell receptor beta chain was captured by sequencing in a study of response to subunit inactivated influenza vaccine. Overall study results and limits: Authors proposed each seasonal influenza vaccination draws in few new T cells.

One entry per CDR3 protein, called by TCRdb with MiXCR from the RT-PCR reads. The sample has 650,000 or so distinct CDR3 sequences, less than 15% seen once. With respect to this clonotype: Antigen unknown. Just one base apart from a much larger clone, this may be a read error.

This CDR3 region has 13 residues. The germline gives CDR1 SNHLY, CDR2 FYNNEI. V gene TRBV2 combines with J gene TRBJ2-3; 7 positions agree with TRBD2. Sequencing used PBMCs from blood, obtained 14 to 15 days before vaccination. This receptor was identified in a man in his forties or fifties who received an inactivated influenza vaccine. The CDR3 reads CASSGGSTDAQYF. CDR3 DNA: TGTGCCAGCAGCGGGGGGTCCACAGATGCGCAGTATTTT.